This is a list of T cell receptor beta chains from one sample in a study of regulatory T cells in long-lasting Graves disease. MiXCR, applied by TCRdb to the multiplex PCR reads, yields one record per CDR3 protein. The sample records 550,000 to 600,000 distinct CDR3 sequences, around 16% being singletons. The same specimen was also included in a second study, on T cells in Graves' hyperthyroidism and ophthalmopathy.

The sample in question was peripheral blood mononuclear cells (PBMCs), obtained at new diagnosis, from a patient treated with antithyroid drugs. The receptors were gathered from a man aged 18 to 30 with Graves disease. CDR3s include the opening cysteine and the closing phenylalanine or tryptophan. The D gene is left open where the match is weak. Part of the rows lack a size; the others show once, few, many or a class for expanded clones.

>TRBV11-2|many|TRBD1|15|TRBJ2-7
TGTGCCAGCAGCACAAGTAGGGACAGAGCAAACGAGCAGTACTTC
CASSTSRDRANEQYF
>TRBV5-1|many|.|14|TRBJ1-2
TGCGCCAGCAGCCTGATCCAGGGAGGCTATGGCTACACCTTC
CASSLIQGGYGYTF
>TRBV10-1|.|TRBD1|17|TRBJ1-5
TGCGCCAGCAGTGAGTCGAGGGACAGGGATCTTTCTCAGCCCCAGCATTTT
CASSESRDRDLSQPQHF
>TRBV5-4|.|TRBD1|16|TRBJ2-2
TGTGCCAGCAGCTGGACAGGGGGCGGGGGCACCGGGGAGCTGTTTTTT
CASSWTGGGGTGELFF
>TRBV18|.|.|16|TRBJ2-1
TGTGCCAGCTCACCACTTGATAACATGGGGTACAATGAGCAGTTCTTC
CASSPLDNMGYNEQFF
>TRBV12-3/TRBV12-4|many|.|14|TRBJ2-1
TGCGCCAGCAGCTTTTCTAGCTCCTACAATGAGCAGTTCTTC
CASSFSSSYNEQFF
>TRBV6-2/TRBV6-3|.|.|14|TRBJ1-2
TGTGCCAGCAGTTATATGGGGGACTACTATGGCTACACCTTC
CASSYMGDYYGYTF
>TRBV5-1|.|.|14|TRBJ1-1
TGCGCCAGCAGCTTGGCTTTGGGGAACACTGAAGCTTTCTTT
CASSLALGNTEAFF
>TRBV16|few|TRBD1|13|TRBJ2-7
TGCGCCAGCAGCCAGGCAGGGGGCTACGAGCAGTACTTC
CASSQAGGYEQYF
>TRBV7-9|once|.|12|TRBJ1-1
TGTGCCAGCAGCTCCGTATACACTGAAGCTTTCTTT
CASSSVYTEAFF
>TRBV3-1|many|.|13|TRBJ2-7
TGTGCCAGCAGCCACGGCGGTTCCTACGAGCAGTACTTC
CASSHGGSYEQYF
>TRBV6-2/TRBV6-3|many|TRBD2|15|TRBJ2-7
TGTGCCAGCAGTTACTCCGCTAGCGGTCTCTACGAGCAGTACTTC
CASSYSASGLYEQYF
>TRBV7-9|.|TRBD1|16|TRBJ2-5
TGTGCCAGCAGCCCCCATAATAGGGGGCCACGAGAGACCCAGTACTTC
CASSPHNRGPRETQYF
>TRBV13|.|TRBD2|14|TRBJ2-7
TGTGCCAGCAGCAAGGGACTAGCGGGGCGTCAGCAGTACTTC
CASSKGLAGRQQYF
>TRBV20-1|many|.|14|TRBJ1-1
TGCAGTGCTAGTCAATTGGTTCGGAACACTGAAGCTTTCTTT
CSASQLVRNTEAFF
>TRBV5-1|many|.|15|TRBJ2-7
TGCGCCAGCAGCTTGGGTCGAGCGGAAGGCTACGAGCAGTACTTC
CASSLGRAEGYEQYF
>TRBV19|.|.|21|TRBJ1-1
TGTGCCAGTAGTATAGGTCGCTCCGGGACACCGGGAGCGTGGCTGAACACTGAAGCTTTCTTT
CASSIGRSGTPGAWLNTEAFF
>TRBV20-1|many|TRBD2|13|TRBJ2-7
TGCAGTGCTACTAGCGGGAGGGCCTACGAGCAGTACTTC
CSATSGRAYEQYF
>TRBV5-8|.|.|13|TRBJ2-5
TGTGCCTGCCGTCGGGGGGCTCGGGAGACCCAGTACTTC
CACRRGARETQYF
>TRBV20-1|.|TRBD2|19|TRBJ2-7
TGCAGTGCTAGATTTGGGTTAGCGGGAGGGCGGGGGATCTCCTACGAGCAGTACTTC
CSARFGLAGGRGISYEQYF
>TRBV7-7|many|.|16|TRBJ2-3
TGTGCTAGCAGCCCCGTTGTTGGGAGCAGCACAGATACGCAGTATTTT
CASSPVVGSSTDTQYF
>TRBV28|many|.|13|TRBJ1-4
TGTGCCAGCTCCCAGGGATATAGTGAAAAACTGTTTTTT
CASSQGYSEKLFF
>TRBV3-1|.|.|13|TRBJ2-1
TGTGCCAGCAGCGGTATGACAGCCTACGAGCAGTTCTTC
CASSGMTAYEQFF
>TRBV2|many|.|13|TRBJ2-7
TGTGCCAGCAGAGGGGCAGGGATTTACGAGCAGTACTTC
CASRGAGIYEQYF
>TRBV15|.|.|14|TRBJ1-4
TGTGCCACCAGCAGAGACTCCTGGAACGAAAAACTGTTTTTT
CATSRDSWNEKLFF
>TRBV30|many|.|13|TRBJ1-1
TGTGCCTGGAGTCAGACCGGGGGGACTGAAGCTTTCTTT
CAWSQTGGTEAFF
>TRBV14|few|.|16|TRBJ2-3
TGTGCCAGCAGCACCCGGGGTAGCAGAAACACAGATACGCAGTATTTT
CASSTRGSRNTDTQYF
>TRBV30|many|.|11|TRBJ2-1
TGTGCCGGGTTTGAAGGTTTCGGTCAGTTCTTC
CAGFEGFGQFF
>TRBV29-1|.|.|14|TRBJ1-2
TGCAGCGTTGAAGATACGCAGATCCTCTATGGCTACACCTTC
CSVEDTQILYGYTF
>TRBV2|few|.|13|TRBJ1-1
TGTGCCAGCGGGGGGGAGGCGAACACTGAAGCTTTCTTT
CASGGEANTEAFF